This TCR beta chain was sequenced in a study of shared clonotypes between healthy human individuals. Clones were sequenced by immunoSEQ multiplex PCR, and TCRdb holds only the in-frame ones, with some missing. Of over 2 million clones in the sample, 80% to 95% are singletons; the top ten hold approximately 0.39%. This clone was seen a single time. Trimming left V 0 bases short and J 2 bases short, with 15 bases between. The CDR3 is made up of 16 amino acids. Germline V CDR1 and CDR2: SGHRS, YFSETQ. Material for sequencing was naive CD4+ T cells from PBMCs. The subset: CD45RA+ positively selected. V usage is TRBV5-1 and J usage is TRBJ2-7, with D maybe TRBD1 (7 bases). This clonotype was obtained from a young man in good health. Some clones in this sample may be carry-over from other donors' samples. The CDR3 sequence: CASSLGGGTAAYEQYF. In DNA form, the CDR3 reads TGCGCCAGCAGCTTGGGGGGCGGGACAGCGGCCTACGAGCAGTACTTC.